The rows below give T cell receptor beta chains drawn from one sample of a study of T cells after yellow fever vaccination. Each CDR3 protein gets one entry after TCRdb re-called the 5' RACE reads with MiXCR. The data show some 390,000 distinct CDR3 sequences, around 6.4% seen once. Sequencing used PBMCs, obtained 5 days after the yellow fever booster vaccination. These receptors all come from a man aged 25-45 years who received the YFV17D yellow fever vaccine. CDR3s include the opening cysteine and the closing phenylalanine or tryptophan. A D gene is named only where the DNA matches it firmly. The size field is filled for only some rows; it gives once, few, many or a size class.

abundance: few
v_gene: TRBV12-3/TRBV12-4
d_gene: TRBD2
j_gene: TRBJ2-7
CDR3aa: CASRKSAGDYEQYF
CDR3nt: TGTGCCAGCAGGAAATCAGCGGGAGACTACGAGCAGTACTTC

abundance: many
v_gene: TRBV7-2
d_gene: NA
j_gene: TRBJ1-3
CDR3aa: CASSLRGTSSGNTIYF
CDR3nt: TGTGCCAGCAGCTTACGTGGGACCTCCTCTGGAAACACCATATATTTT

abundance: many
v_gene: TRBV5-1
d_gene: TRBD2
j_gene: TRBJ2-2
CDR3aa: CASSWSSGRSTGELFF
CDR3nt: TGCGCCAGCAGCTGGAGTAGCGGGAGGTCCACCGGGGAGCTGTTTTTT

abundance: many
v_gene: TRBV18
d_gene: NA
j_gene: TRBJ2-7
CDR3aa: CASSESEGAYEQYF
CDR3nt: TGTGCCAGCTCAGAGTCGGAGGGTGCATACGAGCAGTACTTC

abundance: NA
v_gene: TRBV20-1
d_gene: NA
j_gene: TRBJ2-2
CDR3aa: CSARGGTWSGELFF
CDR3nt: TGCAGTGCTAGAGGCGGGACTTGGAGCGGGGAGCTGTTTTTT

abundance: many
v_gene: TRBV5-1
d_gene: NA
j_gene: TRBJ2-7
CDR3aa: CASSTEPPYEQYF
CDR3nt: TGCGCCAGCAGCACAGAACCCCCCTACGAGCAGTACTTC

abundance: NA
v_gene: TRBV2
d_gene: NA
j_gene: TRBJ1-6
CDR3aa: CASSEFGFYNSPLHF
CDR3nt: TGTGCCAGCAGTGAGTTCGGGTTTTATAATTCACCCCTCCACTTT

abundance: NA
v_gene: TRBV29-1
d_gene: NA
j_gene: TRBJ1-6
CDR3aa: CSCAGGRTDNSPLHF
CDR3nt: TGCAGCTGTGCCGGGGGTCGGACAGACAATTCACCCCTCCACTTT

abundance: few
v_gene: TRBV6-5
d_gene: NA
j_gene: TRBJ2-7
CDR3aa: CASSYDLDGYEQYF
CDR3nt: TGTGCCAGCAGTTACGATCTGGACGGCTACGAGCAGTACTTC

abundance: NA
v_gene: TRBV5-1
d_gene: NA
j_gene: TRBJ2-7
CDR3aa: CASSFKQGPYEQYF
CDR3nt: TGCGCCAGCAGCTTTAAACAGGGTCCCTACGAGCAGTACTTC

abundance: few
v_gene: TRBV6-6
d_gene: NA
j_gene: TRBJ2-7
CDR3aa: CASSETSYEQYF
CDR3nt: TGTGCCAGTAGTGAGACCTCCTACGAGCAGTACTTC

abundance: NA
v_gene: TRBV20-1
d_gene: TRBD2
j_gene: TRBJ2-3
CDR3aa: CSAGGSSGLPDTQYF
CDR3nt: TGCAGTGCTGGCGGCTCTAGCGGCCTCCCAGATACGCAGTATTTT

abundance: few
v_gene: TRBV29-1
d_gene: NA
j_gene: TRBJ2-5
CDR3aa: CSVEGRSETQYF
CDR3nt: TGCAGCGTCGAGGGGCGATCGGAGACCCAGTACTTC

abundance: NA
v_gene: TRBV20-1
d_gene: TRBD2
j_gene: TRBJ2-3
CDR3aa: CSAPVLAGKDTDTQYF
CDR3nt: TGCAGTGCCCCAGTCTTAGCGGGGAAGGATACAGATACGCAGTATTTT

abundance: many
v_gene: TRBV7-2
d_gene: NA
j_gene: TRBJ2-2
CDR3aa: CASSQSGNTGELFF
CDR3nt: TGTGCCAGCAGCCAAAGCGGGAACACCGGGGAGCTGTTTTTT

abundance: few
v_gene: TRBV5-5
d_gene: TRBD1
j_gene: TRBJ2-7
CDR3aa: CASSLTGQGNEQYF
CDR3nt: TGTGCCAGCAGCCTAACTGGACAGGGCAACGAGCAGTACTTC

abundance: few
v_gene: TRBV4-3
d_gene: NA
j_gene: TRBJ2-3
CDR3aa: CASSQAPSSVTDTQYF
CDR3nt: TGCGCCAGCAGCCAAGCCCCTAGCTCAGTCACAGATACGCAGTATTTT

abundance: NA
v_gene: TRBV3-1
d_gene: TRBD2
j_gene: TRBJ2-7
CDR3aa: CASSQDWEGPQYF
CDR3nt: TGTGCCAGCAGCCAAGATTGGGAGGGCCCGCAGTACTTC

abundance: few
v_gene: TRBV6-2/TRBV6-3
d_gene: NA
j_gene: TRBJ1-5
CDR3aa: CASSPLGLESNQPQHF
CDR3nt: TGTGCCAGCAGCCCGCTTGGCCTAGAGAGCAATCAGCCCCAGCATTTT

abundance: NA
v_gene: TRBV2
d_gene: NA
j_gene: TRBJ1-6
CDR3aa: CAFCLIPDANSPLHF
CDR3nt: TGTGCCTTCTGTTTGATCCCCGACGCTAATTCACCCCTCCACTTT

abundance: NA
v_gene: TRBV7-6
d_gene: TRBD2
j_gene: TRBJ2-1
CDR3aa: CASSLFTSGPSSYNEQFF
CDR3nt: TGTGCCAGCAGCTTATTTACTAGCGGGCCTAGCTCCTACAATGAGCAGTTCTTC

abundance: NA
v_gene: TRBV7-6
d_gene: NA
j_gene: TRBJ1-5
CDR3aa: CASSLATGPQHF
CDR3nt: TGTGCCAGCAGCTTAGCTACTGGGCCCCAGCATTTT

abundance: NA
v_gene: TRBV20-1
d_gene: TRBD1
j_gene: TRBJ2-7
CDR3aa: CSARRGQGASRGYEQYF
CDR3nt: TGCAGTGCTAGACGGGGACAGGGGGCGAGTCGCGGGTACGAGCAGTACTTC

abundance: few
v_gene: TRBV5-4
d_gene: TRBD1
j_gene: TRBJ2-3
CDR3aa: CASSPRGQGTDTQYF
CDR3nt: TGTGCCAGCAGCCCGCGGGGACAGGGCACAGATACGCAGTATTTT

abundance: NA
v_gene: TRBV20-1
d_gene: NA
j_gene: TRBJ2-2
CDR3aa: CSARTLPNTGELFF
CDR3nt: TGCAGTGCTAGGACATTACCGAACACCGGGGAGCTGTTTTTT

abundance: few
v_gene: TRBV19
d_gene: NA
j_gene: TRBJ2-1
CDR3aa: CASSSRGSLFF
CDR3nt: TGTGCCAGTAGTAGTCGGGGGTCACTGTTCTTC

abundance: NA
v_gene: TRBV12-3/TRBV12-4
d_gene: TRBD1
j_gene: TRBJ1-6
CDR3aa: CASSRGENSPLHF
CDR3nt: TGTGCCAGCAGCAGGGGGGAGAATTCACCCCTCCACTTT

abundance: few
v_gene: TRBV12-3/TRBV12-4
d_gene: NA
j_gene: TRBJ1-1
CDR3aa: CASGGHPGTEAFF
CDR3nt: TGTGCCTCTGGGGGGCACCCTGGGACTGAAGCTTTCTTT

abundance: NA
v_gene: TRBV5-1
d_gene: NA
j_gene: TRBJ2-1
CDR3aa: CASSGLGWGYEQFF
CDR3nt: TGCGCCAGCAGCGGGTTAGGCTGGGGGTATGAGCAGTTCTTC

abundance: few
v_gene: TRBV20-1
d_gene: NA
j_gene: TRBJ2-2
CDR3aa: CSARESNTGELFF
CDR3nt: TGCAGTGCTCGCGAGTCGAACACCGGGGAGCTGTTTTTT

abundance: many
v_gene: TRBV20-1
d_gene: TRBD1
j_gene: TRBJ1-6
CDR3aa: CSARSGGQGNRSPLHF
CDR3nt: TGCAGTGCTAGATCCGGTGGACAGGGAAATCGTTCACCCCTCCACTTT

abundance: NA
v_gene: TRBV10-2
d_gene: NA
j_gene: TRBJ2-4
CDR3aa: CASSPGTSSIQYF
CDR3nt: TGCGCCAGCAGCCCCGGGACCTCGTCGATTCAGTACTTC

abundance: NA
v_gene: TRBV27
d_gene: NA
j_gene: TRBJ2-7
CDR3aa: CASSLRAGRVYEQYF
CDR3nt: TGTGCCAGCTCTCTGCGAGCAGGGCGTGTATACGAGCAGTACTTC

abundance: NA
v_gene: TRBV4-3
d_gene: NA
j_gene: TRBJ1-5
CDR3aa: CASSQDNVGYSNQPQHF
CDR3nt: TGCGCCAGCAGCCAAGATAATGTCGGCTATAGCAATCAGCCCCAGCATTTT

abundance: many
v_gene: TRBV7-2
d_gene: NA
j_gene: TRBJ1-1
CDR3aa: CASSLIGETEAFF
CDR3nt: TGTGCCAGCAGCTTAATCGGCGAAACTGAAGCTTTCTTT

abundance: few
v_gene: TRBV7-6
d_gene: NA
j_gene: TRBJ2-3
CDR3aa: CASSFGYAQYF
CDR3nt: TGTGCCAGCAGCTTCGGGTATGCGCAGTATTTT

abundance: NA
v_gene: TRBV10-3
d_gene: TRBD1
j_gene: TRBJ1-1
CDR3aa: CAISDRQGFIEAFF
CDR3nt: TGTGCCATCAGTGACAGACAGGGATTCATTGAAGCTTTCTTT

abundance: many
v_gene: TRBV3-1
d_gene: NA
j_gene: TRBJ2-7
CDR3aa: CASSQSTSREQYF
CDR3nt: TGTGCCAGCAGCCAATCCACTTCTCGGGAGCAGTACTTC

abundance: few
v_gene: TRBV7-2
d_gene: NA
j_gene: TRBJ2-1
CDR3aa: CASSLETAFEQFF
CDR3nt: TGTGCCAGCAGCTTAGAGACAGCCTTTGAGCAGTTCTTC

abundance: many
v_gene: TRBV25-1
d_gene: NA
j_gene: TRBJ2-2
CDR3aa: CASSESGTKAGELFF
CDR3nt: TGTGCCAGCAGTGAATCCGGGACAAAGGCCGGGGAGCTGTTTTTT

abundance: few
v_gene: TRBV29-1
d_gene: NA
j_gene: TRBJ1-1
CDR3aa: CSVVGSMNTEAFF
CDR3nt: TGCAGCGTTGTGGGTAGCATGAACACTGAAGCTTTCTTT

abundance: few
v_gene: TRBV6-1
d_gene: NA
j_gene: TRBJ2-5
CDR3aa: CASQTAGRLETQYF
CDR3nt: TGTGCCAGCCAAACGGCGGGCCGTCTGGAGACCCAGTACTTC

abundance: few
v_gene: TRBV7-2
d_gene: NA
j_gene: TRBJ2-5
CDR3aa: CASSFPGPQYF
CDR3nt: TGTGCCAGCAGCTTCCCGGGTCCTCAGTACTTC

abundance: NA
v_gene: TRBV20-1
d_gene: NA
j_gene: TRBJ2-3
CDR3aa: CSARDQGRATDTQYF
CDR3nt: TGCAGTGCTAGAGATCAGGGGCGGGCAACAGATACGCAGTATTTT

abundance: NA
v_gene: TRBV4-3
d_gene: TRBD1
j_gene: TRBJ1-6
CDR3aa: CASSQDAGGYSPLHF
CDR3nt: TGCGCCAGCAGCCAAGATGCAGGGGGATATTCACCCCTCCACTTT

abundance: many
v_gene: TRBV6-1
d_gene: NA
j_gene: TRBJ2-7
CDR3aa: CASRPTQGPALGRTYF
CDR3nt: TGTGCCAGCAGACCAACTCAGGGGCCAGCCTTAGGACGTACGTACTTC

abundance: NA
v_gene: TRBV20-1
d_gene: TRBD2
j_gene: TRBJ2-4
CDR3aa: CSALGVAGEIIQYF
CDR3nt: TGCAGTGCCCTCGGGGTAGCGGGAGAAATCATTCAGTACTTC

abundance: NA
v_gene: TRBV6-2/TRBV6-3
d_gene: NA
j_gene: TRBJ2-2
CDR3aa: CASSYSPFSVKGSFLTGELFF
CDR3nt: TGTGCCAGCAGTTACTCTCCGTTTTCGGTGAAGGGGTCTTTTCTCACCGGGGAGCTGTTTTTT

abundance: NA
v_gene: TRBV12-3/TRBV12-4
d_gene: TRBD2
j_gene: TRBJ2-7
CDR3aa: CASRIPGPPGVAGSYEQYF
CDR3nt: TGTGCCAGCAGAATCCCCGGCCCTCCGGGGGTAGCGGGCTCCTACGAGCAGTACTTC

abundance: NA
v_gene: TRBV12-3/TRBV12-4
d_gene: TRBD1
j_gene: TRBJ2-7
CDR3aa: CASILFLPGQDEQYF
CDR3nt: TGTGCCAGCATTTTGTTTTTGCCAGGACAGGACGAGCAGTACTTC

abundance: many
v_gene: TRBV7-9
d_gene: TRBD2
j_gene: TRBJ2-5
CDR3aa: CASSRGGAQETQYF
CDR3nt: TGTGCCAGCAGCCGCGGGGGAGCCCAAGAGACCCAGTACTTC

abundance: many
v_gene: TRBV10-3
d_gene: TRBD2
j_gene: TRBJ2-3
CDR3aa: CAIRGERGEYTQYF
CDR3nt: TGTGCCATCAGGGGCGAGCGGGGAGAATATACGCAGTATTTT